The 6 T cell receptor beta chains in this list originate from one sample, sequenced in a study of shared clonotypes between healthy human individuals (dated by TCRdb to the early 2020s). The protocol used for the library was the immunoSEQ multiplex PCR assay. Not all clones reach the TCRdb copy of this immuneACCESS table, which keeps in-frame sequences only. Checked studies attribute under half of the gap to unresolved V genes and leave the rest unexplained. The table for this sample lists around 1,100,000 clones; about 80% of them were counted only once. Of the sample, 0.7% to 0.95% falls within the top ten clones. The sequenced sample consisted of memory CD4+ T cells from PBMCs. The cell subset or site label for this specimen denotes: CD45RA-negative fraction. These receptors all come from a man between 18 and 35 years old in good health. Some clones in this sample may be carry-over from other donors' samples.

CDR3 DNA: TGTGCCAGCAGTCGAATCCTATGGGGGTACGAGCAGTACTTC. It translates to CASSRILWGYEQYF. The chain carries TRBV6-5 and TRBJ2-7, with D perhaps TRBD1 or TRBD2 (5 bases each). Looked up from germline, CDR1 is MNHEY and CDR2 is SVGAGI. There are 14 residues in the CDR3. Trimming took off 5 bases at V and 4 bases at J, with 15 bases between the two ends.

This chain uses TRBV27 with TRBJ2-3; 7 positions match TRBD1. This CDR3 has 15 residues. V lost 5 bases to trimming and J lost 0 bases; unmatched junction nucleotides: 5. Germline loops: CDR1 MNHEY, CDR2 SMNVEV (reference sequence). Here the CDR3 reads CASSPRTGSTDTQYF. The CDR3 DNA follows: TGTGCCAGCAGTCCCAGGACAGGCAGCACAGATACGCAGTATTTT.

The CDR3 here is CASRQSLGSGNTIYF. CDR3 nucleotide sequence: TGTGCCAGCAGGCAGTCCCTCGGGTCTGGAAACACCATATATTTT. V is TRBV27 and J is TRBJ1-3; unclear D gene. CDR3 length: 15 amino acids. V was clipped by 6 bases and J by 1 base, with 13 bases between them. Per germline, CDR1 MNHEY and CDR2 SMNVEV (reference sequence).

The gene calls are TRBV7-9 and TRBJ1-4; a possible D gene is TRBD1 (6 bases). V lost 5 bases and J 2 bases, leaving 21 bases between the germline ends. The CDR3 extends over 18 amino acids. The germline V gene has CDR1 SEHNR and CDR2 FQNEAQ (reference sequence). The CDR3 reads CASSDGMGRGSTNEKLFF. In DNA form, the CDR3 reads TGTGCCAGCAGCGATGGAATGGGAAGGGGGTCGACTAATGAAAAACTGTTTTTT.

In this sample, this clone turned up once. CDR3 coding DNA: TGTGCCAGATCCGGGACAGGGAGAGAGCAGTACTTC. This gives the protein CARSGTGREQYF. The V gene is TRBV2, the J gene TRBJ2-7, with 9 bases identical to TRBD1. CDR1 is SNHLY, CDR2 FYNNEI, per germline. V was clipped by 9 bases and J by 7 bases; unmatched bases: 7. The CDR3 spans 12 residues.

The chain joins TRBV2 to TRBJ1-2; no reliable D call. Trimming shortened V by 5 bases and J by 4 bases, and 11 bases separated the two germline ends. Germline CDR1 reads SNHLY; CDR2 reads FYNNEI. This CDR3 contains 13 residues. The chain's CDR3 is CASSFLPLYGYTF. The DNA of the CDR3 is TGTGCCAGCAGTTTTCTTCCCCTCTATGGCTACACCTTC. The whole variable domain, remainder taken from reference TRBV2 and TRBJ1-2, is EPEVTQTPSHQVTQMGQEVILRCVPISNHLYFYWYRQILGQKVEFLVSFYNNEISEKSEIFDDQFSVERPDGSNFTLKIRSTKLEDSAMYFCASSFLPLYGYTFGSGTRLTVV.